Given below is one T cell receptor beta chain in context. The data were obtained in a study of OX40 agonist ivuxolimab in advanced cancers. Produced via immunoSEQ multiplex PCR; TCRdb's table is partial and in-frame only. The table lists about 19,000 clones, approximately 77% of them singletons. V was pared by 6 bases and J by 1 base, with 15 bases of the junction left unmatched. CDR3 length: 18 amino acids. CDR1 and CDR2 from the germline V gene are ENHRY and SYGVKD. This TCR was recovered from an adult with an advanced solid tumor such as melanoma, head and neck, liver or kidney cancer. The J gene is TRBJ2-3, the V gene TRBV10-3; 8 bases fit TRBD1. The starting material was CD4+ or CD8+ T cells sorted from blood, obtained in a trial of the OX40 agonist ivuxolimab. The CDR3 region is CAISQDQKGQVGTDTQYF. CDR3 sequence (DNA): TGTGCCATCAGCCAGGACCAGAAGGGACAGGTTGGCACAGATACGCAGTATTTT.